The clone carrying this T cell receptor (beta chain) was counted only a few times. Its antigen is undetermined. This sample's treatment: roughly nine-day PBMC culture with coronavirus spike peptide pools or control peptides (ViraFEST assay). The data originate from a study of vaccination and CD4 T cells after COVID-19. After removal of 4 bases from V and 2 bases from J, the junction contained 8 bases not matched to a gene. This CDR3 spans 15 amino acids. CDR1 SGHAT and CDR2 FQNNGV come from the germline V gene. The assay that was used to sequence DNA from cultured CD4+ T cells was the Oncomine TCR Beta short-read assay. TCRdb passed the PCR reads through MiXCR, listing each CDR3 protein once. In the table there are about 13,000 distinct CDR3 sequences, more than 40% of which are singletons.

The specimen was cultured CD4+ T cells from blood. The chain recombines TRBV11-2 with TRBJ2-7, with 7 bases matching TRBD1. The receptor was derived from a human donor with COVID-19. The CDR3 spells CASSSYRGLAYEQYF. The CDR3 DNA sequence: TGTGCCAGCAGCTCATACAGGGGATTGGCCTACGAGCAGTACTTC.